Listed here is a single T cell receptor beta chain. The data were obtained in a study of blood T cell repertoires in COVID-19. Across the whole study: There were acute and convalescent COVID-19 samples, and they came from the United States, Italy and Spain. T cells, B-cell-depleted T cells, or PBMCs provided the cDNA or gDNA that served as material.

CDR3 length equals 16 residues. Trimming cost V 2 bases and J 5 bases; bases outside gene matches: 5. The germline V gene encodes CDR1 LGHNA and CDR2 YNFKEQ. Original processing methods: Amplification of reference gene primers was used by the study to estimate nucleated cell counts. Method: immunoSEQ multiplex PCR; TCRdb's copy keeps in-frame clones and lacks some. Clonal size and the V and J genes are those of that table, whereas D and trimming came from the DNA. In the table there are more than 140,000 clones, around 84% of which are singletons. Material for sequencing was peripheral blood. This chain uses TRBV4-2 with TRBJ1-6; 8 nucleotides align to TRBD1. The sequence came from a woman aged 45-59 years in a cohort sampled during active or convalescent COVID-19. CDR3 amino acids: CASSQSLQGDNSPLHF. The CDR3 DNA is TGTGCCAGCAGCCAATCCTTACAGGGGGATAATTCACCCCTCCACTTT.